The T cell receptor (beta chain) under discussion was sequenced for a study of T cell changes during pregnancy in multiple sclerosis. V was trimmed by 1 base and J by 5 bases, leaving 14 bases between them. The CDR3 spans 15 residues. Looked up from germline, CDR1 is SSHAT and CDR2 is FNYEAQ (reference sequence). The assay was immunoSEQ multiplex PCR, and TCRdb's table has in-frame clones only and misses some. The repertoire holds fewer than 30,000 clones, roughly nine tenths seen once, with approximately 6% in the top ten. Sequencing used CD8+ T cells from peripheral blood mononuclear cells, obtained before pregnancy. The chain uses TRBV7-7 and TRBJ1-2, with D hard to call. The TCR was taken from a female donor with multiple sclerosis, enrolled in a pregnancy study. The CDR3 region is CASSLERGVWYGYTF. CDR3 DNA sequence: TGTGCCAGCAGCTTAGAACGCGGGGTGTGGTATGGCTACACCTTC.